A selection of T cell receptor beta chains follows, all from one sample in a study of T cell responses to AZD1222 COVID-19 vaccine. Method: immunoSEQ multiplex PCR; TCRdb's copy keeps in-frame clones and lacks some. Seen here are some 160,000 clones, 91% observed once, and the top ten hold about 4.5%. This specimen was peripheral blood, taken on day 0 of AZD1222 vaccination. These receptors were taken from an adult in good health. CDR3s include the opening cysteine and the closing phenylalanine or tryptophan. D genes are given only for firm matches. Rows may omit the clone size; those that give it use once, few, many or a size class.

cdr3_nt: TGTGCCAGCAGCCGGAACCAAGAGACCCAGTACTTC
cdr3_aa: CASSRNQETQYF
v_call: TRBV11-3
clone_size: NA
cdr3_length: 12
d_call: NA
j_call: TRBJ2-5

cdr3_nt: TGCAGTGCTAGAAAGAGTACTGAAGCTTTCTTT
cdr3_aa: CSARKSTEAFF
v_call: TRBV20-1
clone_size: NA
cdr3_length: 11
d_call: NA
j_call: TRBJ1-1

cdr3_nt: TGTGCCAGCAGTCTAGGGGGCGCGAGTTCGGATACGCAGTATTTT
cdr3_aa: CASSLGGASSDTQYF
v_call: TRBV2
clone_size: NA
cdr3_length: 15
d_call: TRBD1
j_call: TRBJ2-3

cdr3_nt: TGCGCCAGCAGCCAAGATTTCAGGGTCACAGATACGCAGTATTTT
cdr3_aa: CASSQDFRVTDTQYF
v_call: TRBV4-3
clone_size: NA
cdr3_length: 15
d_call: NA
j_call: TRBJ2-3

cdr3_nt: TGTGCCAGCAGCCCCGGGGATTACAATGAGCAGTTCTTC
cdr3_aa: CASSPGDYNEQFF
v_call: TRBV7-8
clone_size: NA
cdr3_length: 13
d_call: NA
j_call: TRBJ2-1

cdr3_nt: TGTGCCAGCAGGGACTTCAACGGGGTCTATGGCTACACCTTC
cdr3_aa: CASRDFNGVYGYTF
v_call: TRBV28
clone_size: once
cdr3_length: 14
d_call: NA
j_call: TRBJ1-2

cdr3_nt: TGTGCCAGCAGCCCCGTGTTGGGACGGAGTATTGAAGCTTTCTTT
cdr3_aa: CASSPVLGRSIEAFF
v_call: TRBV11-2
clone_size: NA
cdr3_length: 15
d_call: NA
j_call: TRBJ1-1

cdr3_nt: TGTGCCAGCAGCGTAGAGGCTAGGGGTCTAGGGACTAGGCTCAATGAGCAGTTCTTC
cdr3_aa: CASSVEARGLGTRLNEQFF
v_call: TRBV9
clone_size: NA
cdr3_length: 19
d_call: TRBD2
j_call: TRBJ2-1

cdr3_nt: TGTGCCAGCAGCGACCGGGGGGTTAATTCACCCCTCCACTTT
cdr3_aa: CASSDRGVNSPLHF
v_call: TRBV14
clone_size: NA
cdr3_length: 14
d_call: NA
j_call: TRBJ1-6

cdr3_nt: TGCGCCAGCAGCTTGGCCATGGACAATGAGCAGTTCTTC
cdr3_aa: CASSLAMDNEQFF
v_call: TRBV5-1
clone_size: NA
cdr3_length: 13
d_call: NA
j_call: TRBJ2-1

cdr3_nt: TGTGCCTGGAGTTCGACAGGGGCGATCTCTGGAAACACCATATATTTT
cdr3_aa: CAWSSTGAISGNTIYF
v_call: TRBV30
clone_size: NA
cdr3_length: 16
d_call: TRBD1
j_call: TRBJ1-3

cdr3_nt: TGTGCCAGCAGGGATAACAGGGGGCGGGTTAAGCAGTACTTC
cdr3_aa: CASRDNRGRVKQYF
v_call: TRBV28
clone_size: NA
cdr3_length: 14
d_call: TRBD1
j_call: TRBJ2-7

cdr3_nt: TGTGCCAGCGTCGTTGCGGGGAGCTCCTACAATGAGCAGTTCTTC
cdr3_aa: CASVVAGSSYNEQFF
v_call: TRBV27
clone_size: NA
cdr3_length: 15
d_call: NA
j_call: TRBJ2-1

cdr3_nt: TGTGCCAGTAGTTCGGATCCGAGCGGCTACACCTTC
cdr3_aa: CASSSDPSGYTF
v_call: TRBV19
clone_size: few
cdr3_length: 12
d_call: NA
j_call: TRBJ1-2

cdr3_nt: TGTGCCAGCAGCCCGACAGGGTTGGGAAACACCATATATTTT
cdr3_aa: CASSPTGLGNTIYF
v_call: TRBV27
clone_size: NA
cdr3_length: 14
d_call: TRBD1
j_call: TRBJ1-3

cdr3_nt: TGTGCCAGCAGCACCGGTCTTTTACGGTCCGGGGAGCTGTTTTTT
cdr3_aa: CASSTGLLRSGELFF
v_call: TRBV7-2
clone_size: NA
cdr3_length: 15
d_call: NA
j_call: TRBJ2-2

cdr3_nt: TGCGCCAGCAGCCAGACCCCGACGGGCTTCTATGGCTACACCTTC
cdr3_aa: CASSQTPTGFYGYTF
v_call: TRBV4-3
clone_size: once
cdr3_length: 15
d_call: NA
j_call: TRBJ1-2

cdr3_nt: TGTGCCAGCAGCTTAGCCGGGGACTTCACTGAAGCTTTCTTT
cdr3_aa: CASSLAGDFTEAFF
v_call: TRBV7-2
clone_size: NA
cdr3_length: 14
d_call: NA
j_call: TRBJ1-1

cdr3_nt: TGTGCCAGCAGCGGAGACAGGGGGGCCGAAGCTTTCTTT
cdr3_aa: CASSGDRGAEAFF
v_call: TRBV9
clone_size: NA
cdr3_length: 13
d_call: TRBD1
j_call: TRBJ1-1

cdr3_nt: TGCGCCAGCAGGAGAGTTTACAGACGCAATGAGCAGTTCTTC
cdr3_aa: CASRRVYRRNEQFF
v_call: TRBV5-1
clone_size: NA
cdr3_length: 14
d_call: NA
j_call: TRBJ2-1

cdr3_nt: TGTGCCAGTAGGAAGGCACTAGGGGCCGCGGCTGAAGCTTTCTTT
cdr3_aa: CASRKALGAAAEAFF
v_call: TRBV19
clone_size: NA
cdr3_length: 15
d_call: NA
j_call: TRBJ1-1

cdr3_nt: TGTGCCAGCAGTTACTCGAGTAGGGAATTAGCGGGGGAATTCACAGATACGCAGTATTTT
cdr3_aa: CASSYSSRELAGEFTDTQYF
v_call: TRBV6-2/TRBV6-3
clone_size: NA
cdr3_length: 20
d_call: TRBD2
j_call: TRBJ2-3

cdr3_nt: TGTGCCAGCAGCTTGTCACAGGGGCCGAATTACGAGCAGTACTTC
cdr3_aa: CASSLSQGPNYEQYF
v_call: TRBV5-5
clone_size: NA
cdr3_length: 15
d_call: TRBD1
j_call: TRBJ2-7

cdr3_nt: TGTGCCAGCTCACAAAGACAGAACACCGGGGAGCTGTTTTTT
cdr3_aa: CASSQRQNTGELFF
v_call: TRBV18
clone_size: NA
cdr3_length: 14
d_call: NA
j_call: TRBJ2-2

cdr3_nt: TGTGCCTGGGGAGCGGCATTTTTTGGCGAGCAGTACTTC
cdr3_aa: CAWGAAFFGEQYF
v_call: TRBV30
clone_size: NA
cdr3_length: 13
d_call: NA
j_call: TRBJ2-7

cdr3_nt: TGTGCCAGCAGCCCTCTTTTAGTGAACACTGAAGCTTTCTTT
cdr3_aa: CASSPLLVNTEAFF
v_call: TRBV28
clone_size: NA
cdr3_length: 14
d_call: NA
j_call: TRBJ1-1

cdr3_nt: TGTGCAAGTCGCTTCAACCCCCCTAGCGACAGCTCCTACAATGAGCAGTTCTTC
cdr3_aa: CASRFNPPSDSSYNEQFF
v_call: TRBV12-2
clone_size: NA
cdr3_length: 18
d_call: NA
j_call: TRBJ2-1

cdr3_nt: TGTGCCAGCACCCCCCGGGGGGAGGGCGGCGAGCAGTACTTC
cdr3_aa: CASTPRGEGGEQYF
v_call: TRBV6-5
clone_size: NA
cdr3_length: 14
d_call: TRBD2
j_call: TRBJ2-7

cdr3_nt: TGTGCCAGCAGCTTAGGGTCAAAGGGGGGGATTGAGACCCAGTACTTC
cdr3_aa: CASSLGSKGGIETQYF
v_call: TRBV11-2
clone_size: once
cdr3_length: 16
d_call: NA
j_call: TRBJ2-5

cdr3_nt: TGTGCCATCACTTGGGGGACTGAAGCTTTCTTT
cdr3_aa: CAITWGTEAFF
v_call: TRBV10-3
clone_size: once
cdr3_length: 11
d_call: NA
j_call: TRBJ1-1

cdr3_nt: TGTGCCAGCAGCTTAAGAGAGTCAGACTACACCGGGGAGCTGTTTTTT
cdr3_aa: CASSLRESDYTGELFF
v_call: TRBV7-2
clone_size: once
cdr3_length: 16
d_call: NA
j_call: TRBJ2-2

cdr3_nt: TGTGCCAGCAGCTTATCACGCAGAAACACAGATACGCAGTATTTT
cdr3_aa: CASSLSRRNTDTQYF
v_call: TRBV7-3
clone_size: NA
cdr3_length: 15
d_call: NA
j_call: TRBJ2-3

cdr3_nt: TGTGCCACCAGTGATAACCCTGGGAAGGGGGGCAATCAGCCCCAGCATTTT
cdr3_aa: CATSDNPGKGGNQPQHF
v_call: TRBV24-1
clone_size: NA
cdr3_length: 17
d_call: NA
j_call: TRBJ1-5

cdr3_nt: TGCGCCAGCAGCTTGGGGAATGCTGGAAACACCATATATTTT
cdr3_aa: CASSLGNAGNTIYF
v_call: TRBV5-1
clone_size: NA
cdr3_length: 14
d_call: NA
j_call: TRBJ1-3

cdr3_nt: TGTGCCAGCAGGCATCCCCTCGGCGGCTACACCTTC
cdr3_aa: CASRHPLGGYTF
v_call: TRBV7-2
clone_size: NA
cdr3_length: 12
d_call: NA
j_call: TRBJ1-2